This T cell receptor (beta chain) was identified in a study of T cells in Graves' hyperthyroidism and ophthalmopathy. Study outcomes and limitations: The model forecast ophthalmopathy, anticipating it by a median roughly 6.3 months before onset.

With respect to this clonotype: Its antigen is as yet unknown.

Together with thyroid ultrasound, orbital computed tomography, serum thyroxine and TRAb, clinical symptoms were used for diagnoses. The source of the PBMCs was over 8.5 ml of fresh peripheral blood. Trimming left V 6 bases short and J 5 bases short, with 12 bases between. The CDR3 is 12 residues long. Germline assignment: CDR1 DFQATT and CDR2 SNEGSKA (reference sequence). Using RNA transcripts as the source, TCR beta CDR3 regions were amplified. A first-round RT-PCR of the TCR CDR3 used the HTBI primer set. TCRdb re-analysed the multiplex PCR reads in MiXCR, keeping a single row per CDR3 protein. The table includes around 570,000 distinct CDR3 sequences, about 20% detected once.

The specimen was blood. This chain uses TRBV20-1 with TRBJ2-3; D gene unclear. The sequence derives from a man aged 40-49 years with Graves' ophthalmopathy. CDR3 DNA: TGCAGTGCAGACCCCCTGGGAGATACGCAGTATTTT. The encoded protein is CSADPLGDTQYF.